These 30 T cell receptor beta chains came from one sample sequenced in a study of T cell responses to AZD1222 COVID-19 vaccine. Only in-frame clones appear in the TCRdb table, and some are missing; sequencing was by immunoSEQ multiplex PCR. The repertoire holds 150,000 to 200,000 clones, with approximately 90% as singletons. The material sequenced was peripheral blood, taken on day 0 of AZD1222 vaccination. The receptors shown here come from an adult in good health.

The J gene is TRBJ1-1, the V gene TRBV19, with D perhaps TRBD1 (6 bases). V was cut by 3 bases and J by 5 bases, with 13 bases left in between. The CDR3 runs to 14 residues. Looked up from germline, CDR1 is LNHDA and CDR2 is SQIVND (reference sequence). The CDR3 DNA reads TGTGCCAGTAGTATTGGGGGGCGAGGAACTGAAGCTTTCTTT. Protein product: CASSIGGRGTEAFF. Based on the CDR3 plus reference TRBV19 and TRBJ1-1, the full variable domain is DGGITQSPKYLFRKEGQNVTLSCEQNLNHDAMYWYRQDPGQGLRLIYYSQIVNDFQKGDIAEGYSVSREKKESFPLTVTSAQKNPTAFYLCASSIGGRGTEAFFGQGTRLTVV.

CDR3 in amino acids: CASSLNRGGTGELFF. In DNA, the CDR3 is TGTGCCAGCAGTTTAAACAGGGGGGGCACCGGGGAGCTGTTTTTT. J is TRBJ2-2 and V is TRBV28, with D perhaps TRBD1 (8 bases). The CDR3 is made up of 15 amino acids. The V and J ends lost 2 bases and 4 bases respectively, with 11 bases between them. The V gene's germline CDR1 is MDHEN and CDR2 SYDVKM.

CDR3 residues: CASSPRAGTGANVLTF. For the CDR3, the DNA is TGTGCCAGCTCACCACGTGCGGGGACTGGGGCCAACGTCCTGACTTTC. The chain links TRBV18 to TRBJ2-6; possibly TRBD2 for D (6 bases). Germline V gene data show CDR1 as KGHSH and CDR2 as LQKENI. The CDR3 runs to 16 residues. Trimming took 1 base from V and 2 from J, leaving 9 bases between them.

CDR3 amino acids: CASSRVVGNSGANVLTF. The CDR3 DNA follows: TGTGCCAGCAGTCGGGTAGTAGGCAACTCTGGGGCCAACGTCCTGACTTTC. The V and J genes are TRBV5-8 and TRBJ2-6; the D is unclear. Per germline, CDR1 SGHTS and CDR2 YDEGEE. The CDR3 totals 17 residues. The V and J ends lost 5 bases and 0 bases respectively, with 15 bases between them.

This chain joins TRBV7-9 and TRBJ1-4, with D perhaps matching TRBD1 (5 bases). CDR3 length: 16 amino acids. V gave up 0 bases and J gave up 0 bases, with 8 bases separating them. Germline values: CDR1 SEHNR, CDR2 FQNEAQ (reference sequence). This CDR3 reads CASSLALGATNEKLFF. CDR3 in DNA: TGTGCCAGCAGCTTAGCCCTGGGGGCAACTAATGAAAAACTGTTTTTT.

In DNA form, the CDR3 reads TGTGCCAGCAGTATACAGGGTATGGGTTCACCCCTCCACTTT. Translated, it gives CASSIQGMGSPLHF. The chain combines TRBV11-1 with TRBJ1-6, with a tentative D call TRBD1 (6 bases). The CDR3 has 14 amino acids. V lost 6 bases and J lost 9, with 15 bases in between. The germline CDR1 and CDR2 sequences are SGHAT and FQDESV (reference sequence).

The chain uses TRBV13 and TRBJ1-3; 7 bases align to TRBD1. Trimming at V came to 4 bases and at J to 0 bases, leaving 3 bases not matched to a gene. The CDR3 extends over 15 amino acids. The germline V gene has CDR1 PRHDT and CDR2 FYEKMQ (reference sequence). Here the CDR3 DNA reads TGTGCCAGCAGCTCGGGACAGATCTCTGGAAACACCATATATTTT. As protein: CASSSGQISGNTIYF.

The V call is TRBV7-2, the J call TRBJ1-6; D unresolved. Germline assignment: CDR1 SGHTA and CDR2 FQGNSA. V was trimmed by 4 bases and J by 8 bases, leaving 9 bases between them. The CDR3 is made up of 13 amino acids. CDR3: CASSSDWDSPLHF. The CDR3 DNA reads TGTGCCAGCAGCTCAGACTGGGATTCACCCCTCCACTTT.

This chain connects TRBV24-1 to TRBJ2-3, with TRBD2 matching over 7 bases. The CDR3 consists of 15 residues. V was clipped by 9 bases and J by 3 bases; unmatched bases: 11. Germline CDR1 and CDR2: KGHDR and SFDVKD. This CDR3 is CATGGEATQTDTQYF. The DNA for the CDR3 is TGTGCCACCGGGGGGGAGGCGACTCAGACAGATACGCAGTATTTT.

The chain joins TRBV19 to TRBJ2-2; 9 nucleotides align to TRBD2. Trimming took 10 bases from V and 0 from J; bases not matched to a gene: 9. Germline CDR1 reads LNHDA; CDR2 reads SQIVND (reference sequence). The CDR3 covers 16 residues. In nucleotides, the CDR3 is TGTGCCACTCGGACTAGCGCCAAGTCGAACACCGGGGAGCTGTTTTTT. It yields the protein CATRTSAKSNTGELFF.

Here the CDR3 reads CASSLAFAVFGGSGNTIYF. The CDR3 DNA reads TGTGCCAGCAGCTTAGCGTTTGCCGTATTTGGCGGGTCCGGAAACACCATATATTTT. This rearrangement joins TRBV7-2 to TRBJ1-3; unclear D gene. The V end was cut by 0 bases, the J end by 4 bases, with 22 bases between. Germline V gives CDR1 SGHTA, CDR2 FQGNSA. The CDR3 loop spans 19 amino acids.

The chain joins TRBV6-5 to TRBJ1-3; 7 nucleotides line up with TRBD1. Unmatched junction bases numbered 8, after V lost 7 bases and J lost 2 bases. This CDR3 is built from 15 residues. Germline V gives CDR1 MNHEY, CDR2 SVGAGI. The CDR3 spells CASTRDRDTGNTIYF. For the CDR3, the DNA is TGTGCCAGCACCCGAGACAGGGACACTGGAAACACCATATATTTT.

The chain uses TRBV19 and TRBJ1-2, with D maybe TRBD1 (5 bases). The length of the CDR3 is 17 residues. V gave up 3 bases and J gave up 4 bases, with 21 bases separating them. Germline values: CDR1 LNHDA, CDR2 SQIVND (reference sequence). The CDR3 DNA is TGTGCCAGTAGTATCCGACCGGCCTCCGGGCAGGGCTATGGCTACACCTTC. Translating it yields CASSIRPASGQGYGYTF.

The chain joins TRBV28 to TRBJ2-4; no firm D call. Trimming removed 3 bases from V and 8 bases from J, with 5 bases in between. This CDR3 is 11 amino acids long. Per germline, CDR1 MDHEN and CDR2 SYDVKM. CDR3 bases: TGTGCCAGCAGTTTTATGGACATTCAGTACTTC. Its translation: CASSFMDIQYF.

The V gene is TRBV6-5, the J gene TRBJ2-6; D ambiguous. The V end lost 7 bases, the J end lost 4 bases, and 11 bases lay between the germline ends. Germline CDR1 reads MNHEY; CDR2 reads SVGAGI. The CDR3 runs 14 residues. The CDR3 nucleotides are TGTGCCAGCATCTTGACTGGCGGGGCCAACGTCCTGACTTTC. This translates into CASILTGGANVLTF.

J is TRBJ2-2 and V is TRBV5-4, with TRBD2 matching 8 bases. Germline-derived CDR1 and CDR2 are SGHNT and YYREEE (reference sequence). This CDR3 is built from 15 residues. V gave up 0 bases and J gave up 5 bases; unmatched junction bases: 3. The CDR3 bases are TGTGCCAGCAGCTTGGCAAGCGGGGGAACCGGGGAGCTGTTTTTT. This encodes CASSLASGGTGELFF. Combining the CDR3 with reference TRBV5-4 and TRBJ2-2 gives the whole variable domain ETGVTQSPTHLIKTRGQQVTLRCSSQSGHNTVSWYQQALGQGPQFIFQYYREEENGRGNFPPRFSGLQFPNYSSELNVNALELDDSALYLCASSLASGGTGELFFGEGSRLTVL.

This clone has a handful of counts. The chain carries TRBV19 and TRBJ2-5; perhaps TRBD1 as D (5 bases). V was clipped by 11 bases and J by 5 bases, with 21 bases between them. Germline CDR1 and CDR2: LNHDA and SQIVND (reference sequence). This CDR3 is 14 amino acids long. The CDR3 protein is CASKSDSPHETQYF. Written as DNA, the CDR3 is TGTGCCTCAAAGAGTGACAGTCCTCACGAGACCCAGTACTTC. The entire variable domain, with the rest obtained from reference TRBV19 and TRBJ2-5, is as follows: DGGITQSPKYLFRKEGQNVTLSCEQNLNHDAMYWYRQDPGQGLRLIYYSQIVNDFQKGDIAEGYSVSREKKESFPLTVTSAQKNPTAFYLCASKSDSPHETQYFGPGTRLLVL.

The rearrangement joins TRBV28 to TRBJ2-7; the match to TRBD2 covers 11 bases. The CDR3 is 13 residues long. CDR1 and CDR2 (germline): MDHEN, SYDVKM. V gave up 8 bases and J gave up 8 bases; unmatched junction bases: 8. CDR3 amino acids: CASEPGLAVKQYF. For the CDR3, the DNA is TGTGCCAGCGAGCCGGGACTAGCGGTTAAGCAGTACTTC.

The rearrangement links TRBV9 to TRBJ2-6; 7 positions agree with TRBD1. This CDR3 region has 18 residues. Germline V gene data show CDR1 as SGDLS and CDR2 as YYNGEE. Trimming cost V 3 bases and J 2 bases; bases outside gene matches: 11. CDR3: CASSAIPEGAAGANVLTF. CDR3 DNA: TGTGCCAGCAGCGCGATACCTGAGGGGGCTGCTGGGGCCAACGTCCTGACTTTC.

The chain employs TRBV7-2 and TRBJ1-1; D is uncertain. Trimming took off 5 bases at V and 0 bases at J, with 7 bases between the two ends. This CDR3 has 13 amino acids. The germline gives CDR1 SGHTA, CDR2 FQGNSA. The CDR3 protein is CASSTSLNTEAFF. CDR3 coding DNA: TGTGCCAGCAGCACGTCCTTGAACACTGAAGCTTTCTTT.

The chain links TRBV11-2 to TRBJ1-4, with 10 bases lining up with TRBD1. The V segment lost 4 bases and the J segment 8 bases; nucleotides outside the gene matches: 13. Looked up from germline, CDR1 is SGHAT and CDR2 is FQNNGV. The CDR3 has 17 amino acids. The CDR3 bases are TGTGCCAGCAGCTCCCGGACAGGGGGGGGTTTAGGAGAAAAACTGTTTTTT. This codes for CASSSRTGGGLGEKLFF.

The chain joins TRBV5-6 to TRBJ1-5, with D unclear. The CDR3 is 13 amino acids. Trimming took 0 bases from V and 7 from J, leaving 8 bases between them. Germline-derived CDR1 and CDR2 are SGHDT and YYEEEE. CDR3 in DNA: TGTGCCAGCAGCTTGGGTTCCGGGCAGCCCCAGCATTTT. Its translation is CASSLGSGQPQHF.

With respect to this clone: At one end the junction does not follow the germline gene, possibly because of a read error. The same CDR3 can be traced to other DNA sequences in this sample. This rearrangement joins TRBV14 to TRBJ2-5; no clear D gene. CDR3 length: 12 amino acids. The V gene's germline CDR1 is SGHDN and CDR2 FVKESK. CDR3 sequence: CASSQDQETQYF. DNA for the CDR3: TGTGCCAGCAGCCAAGACCAAGAAACCCAGTACTTC.

The J gene is TRBJ1-5, the V gene TRBV7-3; 7 nucleotides line up with TRBD1. Germline CDR1 SGHTA, CDR2 FQGTGA. The CDR3 is 16 amino acids. V was pared by 4 bases and J by 0 bases, with 6 bases of the junction left unmatched. The CDR3 DNA sequence: TGTGCCAGCAGCTCGTCAGGGGGGTTTAGCAATCAGCCCCAGCATTTT. It is translated as CASSSSGGFSNQPQHF.

This sequence joins TRBV18 and TRBJ2-7; TRBD1 aligns across 9 bases. The CDR3 runs to 17 residues. The V gene end was trimmed by 4 bases and the J gene end by 7 bases; junction bases not matched to a gene: 17. Germline V gives CDR1 KGHSH, CDR2 LQKENI. CDR3 DNA sequence: TGTGCCAGCTCACAGGTATCATGGGACAGGGTGGATTGGGAGCAGTACTTC. Translated: CASSQVSWDRVDWEQYF. Full variable domain (outside the CDR3, taken from reference TRBV18 and TRBJ2-7): NAGVMQNPRHLVRRRGQEARLRCSPMKGHSHVYWYRQLPEEGLKFMVYLQKENIIDESGMPKERFSAEFPKEGPSILRIQQVVRGDSAAYFCASSQVSWDRVDWEQYFGPGTRLTVT.

In this sample, this clone is medium-sized. The rearrangement joins TRBV5-1 to TRBJ2-5, with 9 bases that match TRBD2. The V segment lost 0 bases and the J segment 7 bases; nucleotides outside the gene matches: 10. CDR1 is SGHRS and CDR2 is YFSETQ in the germline V gene. CDR3 length: 16 amino acids. The CDR3, as DNA: TGCGCCAGCAGCTTGGATAGCGGGAGATTGGGGAGGACCCAGTACTTC. It specifies CASSLDSGRLGRTQYF.

J is TRBJ2-1 and V is TRBV7-2; the D is unclear. Germline V CDR1 and CDR2: SGHTA, FQGNSA. V lost 4 bases and J 2 bases, leaving 3 bases between the germline ends. The CDR3 has 12 amino acids. The DNA of the CDR3 is TGTGCCAGCAGCTACACCTACAATGAGCAGTTCTTC. Protein product: CASSYTYNEQFF.

The J gene is TRBJ1-2, the V gene TRBV7-2; D is perhaps TRBD1 (5 bases). The V gene's germline CDR1 is SGHTA and CDR2 FQGNSA. The CDR3 runs 15 residues. With 5 bases removed from V and 0 bases from J, the gap between germline ends came to 13 bases. Here the CDR3 reads CASSPRDGANYGYTF. The CDR3 region has the DNA TGTGCCAGCAGCCCCAGGGACGGGGCTAACTATGGCTACACCTTC. The complete variable domain, with remaining parts taken from reference TRBV7-2 and TRBJ1-2, reads GAGVSQSPSNKVTEKGKDVELRCDPISGHTALYWYRQSLGQGLEFLIYFQGNSAPDKSGLPSDRFSAERTGGSVSTLTIQRTQQEDSAVYLCASSPRDGANYGYTFGSGTRLTVV.

This clone was detected only a few times. The rearrangement joins TRBV11-2 to TRBJ2-3; D is possibly TRBD2 (5 bases). The CDR3 spans 16 residues. Trimming shortened V by 4 bases and J by 4 bases, and 18 bases separated the two germline ends. Germline V gene lookup returns CDR1 SGHAT and CDR2 FQNNGV. CDR3 loop: CASSSFTREESDTQYF. CDR3 in DNA: TGTGCCAGCAGCTCCTTCACTCGGGAAGAGTCAGATACGCAGTATTTT.

The CDR3 coding sequence is TGTGCCAGCAGCCAAGAAGCCCTGACAGGCGTGGTGGGAGCTAACTATGGCTACACCTTC. Amino acids: CASSQEALTGVVGANYGYTF. The chain recombines TRBV4-2 with TRBJ1-2; possible D gene TRBD1, 6 bases. CDR1 LGHNA and CDR2 YNFKEQ come from the germline V gene. V was clipped by 0 bases and J by 0 bases, with 23 bases between them. The CDR3 is 20 amino acids.